This record looks at one TCR beta chain sequence and its context. The PCR employed 60 Vbeta primers together with 13 Jbeta primers. The data were produced by immunoSEQ multiplex PCR, yet TCRdb's version contains in-frame clones alone and is incomplete. The table shows around 94,000 clones, with 65% to 85% occurring only once. These data belong to a study of cytomegalovirus exposure and HLA in healthy donors. V shed 1 base and J shed 8 bases, with 8 bases lying between them. The CDR3 has 11 amino acids. The germline V gene encodes CDR1 GTSNPN and CDR2 SVGIG (reference sequence). This sequence was found in a man aged 18 to 35 in good health and CMV-seronegative. The sample was PBMCs. The rearrangement links TRBV30 to TRBJ1-1; D gene ambiguous. The CDR3 nucleotides read TGTGCCTGGAGTGATAGGAGAGAAGCTTTCTTT. Translation gives CAWSDRREAFF.